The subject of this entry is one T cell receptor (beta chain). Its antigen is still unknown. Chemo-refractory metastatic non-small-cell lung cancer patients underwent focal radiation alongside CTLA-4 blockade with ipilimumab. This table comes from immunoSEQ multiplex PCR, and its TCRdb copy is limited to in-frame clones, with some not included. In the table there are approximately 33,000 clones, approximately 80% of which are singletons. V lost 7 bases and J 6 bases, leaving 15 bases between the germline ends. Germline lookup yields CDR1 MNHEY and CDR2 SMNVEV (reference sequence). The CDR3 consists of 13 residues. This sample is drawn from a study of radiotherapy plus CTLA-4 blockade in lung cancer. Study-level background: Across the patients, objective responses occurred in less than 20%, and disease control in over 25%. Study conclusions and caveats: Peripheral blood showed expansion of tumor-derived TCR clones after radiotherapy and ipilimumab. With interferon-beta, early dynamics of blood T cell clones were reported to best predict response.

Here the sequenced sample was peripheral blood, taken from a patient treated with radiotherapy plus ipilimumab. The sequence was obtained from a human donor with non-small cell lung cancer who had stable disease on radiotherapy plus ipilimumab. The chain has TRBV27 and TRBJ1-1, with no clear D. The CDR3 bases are TGTGCCAGCAAGGTGGCAGCGGTGTCTGAAGCTTTCTTT. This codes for CASKVAAVSEAFF.